This TCR beta chain appears in the sequencing data of a study of blood T cell repertoires in COVID-19. Whole-study context: Acute and convalescent COVID-19 specimens originated in the United States, Italy and Spain. Sources were T cells, B-cell-depleted T cells, or PBMCs; the material itself was cDNA or gDNA.

The length of the CDR3 is 15 residues. Trimming removed 2 bases from V and 0 bases from J, with 7 bases in between. CDR1 WNHNN and CDR2 SYGVQD come from the germline V gene (reference sequence). Original data processing: Reference gene primer amplification gave estimated nucleated cell counts. Produced via immunoSEQ multiplex PCR; TCRdb's table is partial and in-frame only. V and J calls plus clone size are reproduced from that table; the DNA served to infer D and trimming. The sample lists about 46,000 clones; around 88% were seen once. This clone was seen more than once but under ten times. Sequencing was done on a sample of peripheral blood. The chain has TRBV10-1 and TRBJ2-2, with D possibly matching TRBD2 (5 bases). The receptor comes from a woman of 80 years or more with acute or convalescent COVID-19. The chain's CDR3 is CASSEKGANTGELFF. CDR3 sequence (DNA): TGCGCCAGCAGTGAGAAGGGAGCGAACACCGGGGAGCTGTTTTTT.